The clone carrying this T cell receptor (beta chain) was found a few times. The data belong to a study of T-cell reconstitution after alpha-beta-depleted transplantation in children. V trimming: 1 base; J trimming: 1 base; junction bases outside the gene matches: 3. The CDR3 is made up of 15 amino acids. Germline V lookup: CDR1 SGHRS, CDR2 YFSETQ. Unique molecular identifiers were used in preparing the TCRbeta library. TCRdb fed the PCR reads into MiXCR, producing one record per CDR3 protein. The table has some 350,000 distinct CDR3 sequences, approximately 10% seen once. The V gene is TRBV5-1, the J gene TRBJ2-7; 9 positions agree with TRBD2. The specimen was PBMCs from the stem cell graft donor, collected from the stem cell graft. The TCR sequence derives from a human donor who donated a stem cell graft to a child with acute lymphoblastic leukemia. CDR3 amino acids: CASSLFLAGSYEQYF. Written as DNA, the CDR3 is TGCGCCAGCAGCTTGTTCCTAGCGGGATCCTACGAGCAGTACTTC.